This T cell receptor beta chain emerged from a study of identical twins. TCRdb redid the calling of the 5' RACE reads with MiXCR, one entry per CDR3 protein. Of roughly 150,000 distinct CDR3 sequences detected, around 3.5% appear once; the ten largest clones hold about 7.8%. The germline CDR1 and CDR2 sequences are SGHRS and YFSETQ. CDR3 length: 14 residues. This clonotype was observed many times. A read error may account for a junction end that differs from germline. The receptor was derived from a man younger than 30 in good health. The sequenced material came from memory T cells sorted from blood. The chain has TRBV5-1 and TRBJ2-2; a possible D gene is TRBD2 (5 bases). The CDR3 sequence is CASSLVERTVELFF. The DNA for the CDR3 is TGCGCCAGCAGCTTGGTCGAGCGGACCGTGGAGCTGTTTTTT.